A single sample is the source of the 17 T cell receptor beta chains below, sequenced in a study of PD-1 blockade in mismatch repair-deficient tumors. The assay was immunoSEQ multiplex PCR, and TCRdb's table has in-frame clones only and misses some. The table has some 84,000 clones, roughly 80% seen once. This material consisted of peripheral blood, taken 12 weeks after starting pembrolizumab. These receptors came from an adult with mismatch repair-deficient cancer.

The chain employs TRBV19 and TRBJ1-2, with 8 bases lining up with TRBD1. The CDR3 sequence is 14 residues long. Unmatched junction bases numbered 10, after V lost 8 bases and J lost 5 bases. The V gene's germline CDR1 is LNHDA and CDR2 SQIVND (reference sequence). CDR3 residues: CASGPRTGPYGYTF. The CDR3 nucleotides are TGTGCCAGTGGCCCTCGGACAGGGCCGTATGGCTACACCTTC.

In its sample, this clone was seen once. The rearrangement uses TRBV7-9 and TRBJ2-7, with D possibly matching TRBD1 (6 bases). The CDR3 length is 15 residues. Per germline, CDR1 SEHNR and CDR2 FQNEAQ (reference sequence). The V and J ends lost 1 base and 5 bases respectively, with 15 bases between them. As DNA, the CDR3 is TGTGCCAGCAGCTTAGACATGGGGGCTGGGAACGAGCAGTACTTC. Protein product: CASSLDMGAGNEQYF.

This chain links TRBV6-5 with TRBJ2-5; 7 bases map to TRBD1. The germline gives CDR1 MNHEY, CDR2 SVGAGI. V lost 0 bases, J lost 4 bases, and 8 bases stayed unmatched. This CDR3 contains 16 residues. CDR3 loop: CASSYSATGRRETQYF. CDR3 nucleotides: TGTGCCAGCAGTTACTCAGCGACAGGGCGGCGAGAGACCCAGTACTTC.

The CDR3 protein is CASQGQGRNTIYF. In DNA, the CDR3 is TGTGCCAGCCAGGGACAGGGAAGAAACACCATATATTTT. This chain uses TRBV2 with TRBJ1-3, with 9 positions matching TRBD1. CDR1 and CDR2 from the germline V gene are SNHLY and FYNNEI. V shed 8 bases and J 5 bases; nucleotides not matched to a gene: 4. CDR3 length equals 13 residues.

V gene TRBV28 combines with J gene TRBJ2-1; possible D gene TRBD1, 5 bases. Trimming took off 6 bases at V and 5 bases at J, with 14 bases between the two ends. This CDR3 region has 14 residues. Germline CDR1 is MDHEN and CDR2 is SYDVKM. This CDR3 is CASSWPGFNNEQFF. The DNA for the CDR3 is TGTGCCAGCAGCTGGCCAGGGTTCAACAATGAGCAGTTCTTC.

The V gene is TRBV7-9, the J gene TRBJ2-1, with D possibly being TRBD1 or TRBD2 (5 bases each). V lost 1 base and J lost 9, with 10 bases in between. Germline V gene sequence: CDR1 SEHNR, CDR2 FQNEAQ (reference sequence). The CDR3 totals 13 residues. Here the CDR3 reads CASSLGGYSEQFF. The CDR3 region has the DNA TGTGCCAGCAGCTTAGGGGGGTATAGTGAGCAGTTCTTC.

The V gene is TRBV5-8, the J gene TRBJ1-2, with a weak D call TRBD1 (6 bases). V lost 4 bases and J lost 1, with 14 bases in between. This CDR3 spans 15 amino acids. CDR1 is SGHTS, CDR2 YDEGEE, per germline. The CDR3 sequence: CASSRGTPLNYGYTF. CDR3 nucleotides: TGTGCCAGCAGCCGCGGGACACCTCTTAACTATGGCTACACCTTC.

J is TRBJ1-2 and V is TRBV5-6, with D possibly being TRBD1 (5 bases). The CDR3 consists of 16 residues. Germline-derived CDR1 and CDR2 are SGHDT and YYEEEE. Trimming stripped 3 bases from V and 0 bases from J, with 15 bases between. The CDR3 nucleotides read TGTGCCAGCAGCTACCCCGGGGGTCTTGCTAACTATGGCTACACCTTC. This gives the protein CASSYPGGLANYGYTF.

The rearrangement joins TRBV7-9 to TRBJ2-5; D gene ambiguous. CDR1 is SEHNR, CDR2 FQNEAQ, per germline (reference sequence). The CDR3 sequence is 13 residues long. V gave up 5 bases and J gave up 4 bases, with 11 bases separating them. The CDR3 sequence is CASSPQRGETQYF. The CDR3 DNA sequence: TGTGCCAGCAGCCCCCAGCGAGGAGAGACCCAGTACTTC. The variable domain in full, with the rest retrieved from reference TRBV7-9 and TRBJ2-5, is DTGVSQNPRHKITKRGQNVTFRCDPISEHNRLYWYRQTLGQGPEFLTYFQNEAQLEKSRLLSDRFSAERPKGSFSTLEIQRTEQGDSAMYLCASSPQRGETQYFGPGTRLLVL.

The CDR3 here is CASSPAEAGRYEQYF. The CDR3 DNA sequence: TGCGCCAGCAGCCCGGCGGAAGCAGGGAGATACGAGCAGTACTTC. The chain links TRBV5-1 to TRBJ2-7; TRBD1 or TRBD2 may be the D gene (5 bases each). Germline-derived CDR1 and CDR2 are SGHRS and YFSETQ. This CDR3 spans 15 amino acids. The V end was cut by 4 bases, the J end by 4 bases, with 18 bases between.

The J gene is TRBJ2-1, the V gene TRBV6-5; a weak D match, TRBD2 (5 bases). The CDR3 loop spans 13 amino acids. V was pared by 0 bases and J by 8 bases, with 8 bases between. Per germline, CDR1 MNHEY and CDR2 SVGAGI. In DNA form, the CDR3 reads TGTGCCAGCAGTTACTCAAGAGCGGATGAGCAGTTCTTC. It is translated as CASSYSRADEQFF.

The chain is built from TRBV11-2 and TRBJ1-2; possible D gene TRBD1, 6 bases. V lost 2 bases, J lost 7 bases, and 23 bases lay in between. Germline V gives CDR1 SGHAT, CDR2 FQNNGV. The CDR3 is 17 residues long. CDR3 sequence: CASSLRVEAGVMGGYTF. Here the CDR3 DNA reads TGTGCCAGCAGCTTAAGGGTTGAGGCAGGGGTGATGGGTGGCTACACCTTC.

The genes are TRBV5-4 and TRBJ2-2; 12 bases map to TRBD2. Germline V gene data show CDR1 as SGHNT and CDR2 as YYREEE (reference sequence). This CDR3 has 15 amino acids. V was clipped by 5 bases and J by 6 bases; unmatched bases: 5. CDR3 in DNA: TGTGCCAGCAGACCCGGGACTAGCGGGTCCGGGGAGCTGTTTTTT. As protein: CASRPGTSGSGELFF.

The chain carries TRBV7-2 and TRBJ2-7; D is undetermined. The CDR3 runs 16 residues. The V gene lost 5 bases and the J gene lost 0 bases, with 17 bases spanning the gap. Germline V gene data show CDR1 as SGHTA and CDR2 as FQGNSA. CDR3 region: CASSPWTGRASYEQYF. CDR3 sequence (DNA): TGTGCCAGCAGCCCCTGGACCGGAAGGGCCTCCTACGAGCAGTACTTC. Together with reference TRBV7-2 and TRBJ2-7, the CDR3 gives the full variable domain: GAGVSQSPSNKVTEKGKDVELRCDPISGHTALYWYRQSLGQGLEFLIYFQGNSAPDKSGLPSDRFSAERTGGSVSTLTIQRTQQEDSAVYLCASSPWTGRASYEQYFGPGTRLTVT.

The chain recombines TRBV6-4 with TRBJ1-6; no definite D call. This CDR3 contains 14 residues. V was shortened by 1 base and J by 7 bases, with 8 bases between the two germline ends. Germline V gives CDR1 MRHNA, CDR2 SNTAGT. The CDR3 is CASSDYSKNSPLHF. CDR3 in DNA: TGTGCCAGCAGTGACTACAGTAAGAATTCACCCCTCCACTTT.

The V and J genes are TRBV11-3 and TRBJ2-7; D may be TRBD2 (6 bases). Germline CDR1 reads SGHNT; CDR2 reads YENEEA. V lost 4 bases and J lost 0, with 10 bases in between. This CDR3 spans 14 amino acids. CDR3 protein: CASSSGGASYEQYF. As DNA, the CDR3 is TGTGCCAGCAGCTCCGGCGGGGCCTCCTACGAGCAGTACTTC.

This chain links TRBV25-1 with TRBJ1-1; TRBD1 aligns across 7 bases. J gave up 4 bases and V 6 bases, and 8 bases lay outside the gene matches. CDR1 is MGHDK and CDR2 is SYGVNS in the germline V gene. The CDR3 has 14 amino acids. The CDR3 region is CASSQLTGVTEAFF. The CDR3 DNA is TGTGCCAGCAGCCAACTTACAGGGGTCACTGAAGCTTTCTTT. The whole variable domain, filled in from reference TRBV25-1 and TRBJ1-1, reads EADIYQTPRYLVIGTGKKITLECSQTMGHDKMYWYQQDPGMELHLIHYSYGVNSTEKGDLSSESTVSRIRTEHFPLTLESARPSHTSQYLCASSQLTGVTEAFFGQGTRLTVV.